Shown below are 8 T cell receptor beta chains from a single sample sequenced in a study of T cells expressing NK-cell markers. TCRdb reanalyzed the 5' RACE reads and collapses them to one entry per CDR3 protein, without DNA. The sample includes hundreds of thousands of distinct CDR3 sequences. The sample consisted of blood T cells: a sorted CD56 or NKG2C T cell subset, CD4+ or CD8+ T cells, or bulk PBMC T cells (not recorded which). These receptors all come from a woman aged 18 to 75 in good health.

The chain is built from TRBV29-1 and TRBJ2-3; TCRdb outputs TRBD2, but without DNA this stays unchecked. This CDR3 is 14 amino acids long. CDR1 and CDR2 (germline): SQVTM, ANQGSEA. The CDR3 is CSVEGGRGPDTQYF.

The chain combines TRBV29-1 with TRBJ2-1; TCRdb returns TRBD2, unconfirmable since there is no DNA. There are 17 residues in the CDR3. CDR1 is SQVTM and CDR2 is ANQGSEA in the germline V gene. CDR3 sequence: CSVEGLAGGSSYNEQFF.

The V call is TRBV20-1, the J call TRBJ2-7; TCRdb names TRBD2, which stays unverified in the absence of DNA. This CDR3 has 13 amino acids. Germline CDR1 DFQATT, CDR2 SNEGSKA (reference sequence). CDR3 loop: CSASTSNNYEQYF.

The V gene is TRBV30, the J gene TRBJ1-1; the D call of TRBD1 rests on TCRdb alone, since no DNA is present to check it. Germline assignment: CDR1 GTSNPN and CDR2 SVGIG (reference sequence). The CDR3 length is 13 residues. CDR3 residues: CAWGGQLNTEAFF.

V usage is TRBV6-1 and J usage is TRBJ1-4; the TCRdb D gene call, TRBD1, has no DNA to confirm it. Looked up from germline, CDR1 is MNHNS and CDR2 is SASEGT. This CDR3 region has 15 residues. The CDR3 is CAGRTGGATNEKLFF.

The genes are TRBV9 and TRBJ2-2; TCRdb returns TRBD2, unconfirmable since there is no DNA. The CDR3 extends over 15 amino acids. The germline gives CDR1 SGDLS, CDR2 YYNGEE. CDR3 protein: CASTKERAGTGELFF.

The rearrangement uses TRBV6-1 and TRBJ2-1; the D call of TRBD1 rests on TCRdb alone, since no DNA is present to check it. The V gene's germline CDR1 is MNHNS and CDR2 SASEGT. This CDR3 region has 13 residues. CDR3 loop: CASTKGQTNEQFF.

This CDR3 reads CASSRSGLAGGETQYF. This chain links TRBV4-1 with TRBJ2-5; TCRdb outputs TRBD2, but without DNA this stays unchecked. CDR1 is MGHRA and CDR2 is YSYEKL in the germline V gene. This CDR3 is built from 16 residues.